This is a list of T cell receptor beta chains from one sample in a study of T cell repertoires in cytomegalovirus infection. The antigens of these receptors remain unknown. TCRdb recomputed calls from the reads with MiXCR, one row per CDR3 protein. The table has approximately 730,000 distinct CDR3 sequences, 30% to 40% seen once; the top ten hold about 20%. The source material was cultured PBMCs, sampled from culture after CMV antigen stimulation. Source of these receptors: a human donor in good health (CMV status not recorded). Some clones in this sample may be carry-over from other donors' samples. CDR3s leave out the opening cysteine and the closing phenylalanine or tryptophan. Fields, in order: V gene, J gene, CDR3 protein.

v_gene: TRBV7-2
j_gene: TRBJ2-3
CDR3aa: ASSRGLEDDTQY

v_gene: TRBV12-3/TRBV12-4
j_gene: TRBJ1-1
CDR3aa: ASSLVPGEAF

v_gene: TRBV29-1
j_gene: TRBJ1-2
CDR3aa: SVEGTDHSYGYT

v_gene: TRBV4-1
j_gene: TRBJ1-5
CDR3aa: ASRGQGVTQPQH

v_gene: TRBV7-2
j_gene: TRBJ1-2
CDR3aa: ASSLGGPNYGYT

v_gene: TRBV4-3
j_gene: TRBJ2-5
CDR3aa: ASSRSSWGALETQY

v_gene: TRBV19
j_gene: TRBJ2-7
CDR3aa: ASRTQGGYEQY

v_gene: TRBV28
j_gene: TRBJ2-7
CDR3aa: ASGGRNKPYEQY

v_gene: TRBV11-2
j_gene: TRBJ2-5
CDR3aa: ASSLGGGVETQY

v_gene: TRBV20-1
j_gene: TRBJ2-5
CDR3aa: SASLAGEMETQY

v_gene: TRBV4-1
j_gene: TRBJ2-5
CDR3aa: ASSRGIAPPQETQY

v_gene: TRBV20-1
j_gene: TRBJ1-2
CDR3aa: SARAHRDRNYGYT

v_gene: TRBV11-2
j_gene: TRBJ2-1
CDR3aa: ASSEPSGRAYNEQF

v_gene: TRBV7-2
j_gene: TRBJ2-5
CDR3aa: ASSRNVGGGETQY

v_gene: TRBV12-5
j_gene: TRBJ2-3
CDR3aa: ASGLKLPDTQY

v_gene: TRBV7-2
j_gene: TRBJ2-3
CDR3aa: ASSFERGVTDTQY

v_gene: TRBV7-2
j_gene: TRBJ1-2
CDR3aa: ASSRGIPGANYGYT

v_gene: TRBV6-1
j_gene: TRBJ1-4
CDR3aa: ASSEVTVNEKLF

v_gene: TRBV12-3/TRBV12-4
j_gene: TRBJ1-5
CDR3aa: ASKNRGGSNQPQH

v_gene: TRBV6-1
j_gene: TRBJ2-7
CDR3aa: ASSSRLVGEQY

v_gene: TRBV6-2/TRBV6-3
j_gene: TRBJ2-5
CDR3aa: ASMDGQETQY

v_gene: TRBV7-2
j_gene: TRBJ2-5
CDR3aa: ASSLRLAGGPETQY